A single sample gave rise to the 29 T cell receptor beta chains below, sequenced in a study of CD4 T cells in relation to SARS-CoV-2 and coronaviruses. These receptors lack a known antigen. Sequenced by immunoSEQ multiplex PCR; TCRdb stores in-frame clones only, minus some. The profile shows some 29,000 clones, about three quarters of them singletons. Unexposed donor CD4+ T cells date from about 2011-2018, before the COVID-19 pandemic. After ten to eleven days of culture, CD4+ T cells were isolated. Sequencing was done on a sample of CD4+ T cells from PBMCs, cultured in vitro. The source of these receptors is a human donor in good health.

The chain uses TRBV3-1 (or the pseudogene TRBV3-2) and TRBJ2-1; TRBD1 agrees at 8 bases. The CDR3 loop spans 15 amino acids. CDR1 and CDR2 from the germline V gene are LGHDT and YNNKEL (reference sequence). V shed 4 bases, J shed 6 bases, and the junction held 8 bases outside the gene matches. The CDR3: CASSPEPDRVNEQFF. CDR3 coding DNA: TGTGCCAGCAGCCCAGAACCGGACAGGGTCAATGAGCAGTTCTTC.

The chain recombines TRBV11-2 with TRBJ2-1; TRBD2 aligns across 9 bases. The V gene's germline CDR1 is SGHAT and CDR2 FQNNGV. Trimming at V came to 5 bases and at J to 8 bases, leaving 13 bases not matched to a gene. This CDR3 region has 16 residues. The CDR3 region is CASSVNPGLALDEQFF. For the CDR3, the DNA is TGTGCCAGCAGCGTAAATCCGGGACTAGCCTTGGATGAGCAGTTCTTC.

This clone was seen a few times. The J gene is TRBJ2-3, the V gene TRBV2; D is unclear. The germline gives CDR1 SNHLY, CDR2 FYNNEI. The germline V and J ends were trimmed by 5 bases and 1 base, with 16 bases remaining between them. The CDR3 spans 16 residues. The CDR3 sequence: CASSPSPGHRTDTQYF. CDR3 coding DNA: TGTGCCAGCAGTCCGTCGCCGGGCCACCGCACAGATACGCAGTATTTT.

The chain employs TRBV7-2 and TRBJ1-2; tentative D call: TRBD1 (5 bases). Trimming shortened V by 5 bases and J by 4 bases, and 20 bases separated the two germline ends. Germline assignment: CDR1 SGHTA and CDR2 FQGNSA. The CDR3 sequence is 16 residues long. The CDR3 coding sequence is TGTGCCAGCAGCAATAACCTTGGGACGGCCGGCTATGGCTACACCTTC. Residues: CASSNNLGTAGYGYTF.

V usage is TRBV6-5 and J usage is TRBJ1-1; possibly TRBD1 for D (6 bases). From germline, CDR1 is MNHEY and CDR2 SVGAGI. CDR3 size: 15 residues. V lost 5 bases and J 3 bases, leaving 16 bases between the germline ends. The CDR3 region has the DNA TGTGCCAGCAGTCTTCAGACAGGAGGGGACACTGAAGCTTTCTTT. Amino acids: CASSLQTGGDTEAFF.

The J gene is TRBJ2-5, the V gene TRBV2; D gene unclear. The CDR3 runs 12 residues. Trimming took 2 bases from V and 2 from J, leaving 3 bases between them. CDR1 SNHLY and CDR2 FYNNEI come from the germline V gene. The CDR3 is CASSESQETQYF. The CDR3 nucleotides read TGTGCCAGCAGTGAAAGTCAAGAGACCCAGTACTTC.

This chain links TRBV14 with TRBJ2-5; D unclear. V lost 3 bases, J lost 4 bases, and 9 bases lay in between. Germline lookup yields CDR1 SGHDN and CDR2 FVKESK. CDR3 length: 13 residues. CDR3 sequence: CASSQGRRETQYF. The CDR3 bases are TGTGCCAGCAGCCAGGGTAGGCGAGAGACCCAGTACTTC.

The V gene is TRBV3-1 (or the pseudogene TRBV3-2), the J gene TRBJ2-7, with 7 positions matching TRBD2. Looked up from germline, CDR1 is LGHDT and CDR2 is YNNKEL (reference sequence). This CDR3 has 15 amino acids. Trimming cost V 1 base and J 4 bases; bases outside gene matches: 7. CDR3 region: CASSQGFSGNYEQYF. Written as DNA, the CDR3 is TGTGCCAGCAGCCAAGGATTCAGCGGGAATTACGAGCAGTACTTC.

The CDR3 coding sequence is TGCGCCAGCAGCTTGGTCCCTGGCAGGGCTGATTCACCCCTCCACTTT. Amino acid sequence: CASSLVPGRADSPLHF. The chain recombines TRBV5-1 with TRBJ1-6; weak D call: TRBD1 (5 bases). Germline V gene lookup returns CDR1 SGHRS and CDR2 YFSETQ. V was trimmed by 0 bases and J by 8 bases, leaving 15 bases between them. This CDR3 spans 16 amino acids. Complete variable domain (other parts from reference TRBV5-1 and TRBJ1-6): KAGVTQTPRYLIKTRGQQVTLSCSPISGHRSVSWYQQTPGQGLQFLFEYFSETQRNKGNFPGRFSGRQFSNSRSEMNVSTLELGDSALYLCASSLVPGRADSPLHFGNGTRLTVT.

V usage is TRBV11-3 and J usage is TRBJ2-1; possible D gene TRBD2, 6 bases. The CDR3 is made up of 14 amino acids. Germline V gene sequence: CDR1 SGHNT, CDR2 YENEEA. V lost 8 bases, J lost 6 bases, and 17 bases lay in between. The DNA of the CDR3 is TGTGCCAGCTCCGGGGGACTCCTCGGCAATGAGCAGTTCTTC. This sequence encodes CASSGGLLGNEQFF.

V is TRBV11-2 and J is TRBJ1-1; TRBD1 aligns across 7 bases. CDR1 and CDR2 (germline): SGHAT, FQNNGV. V shed 6 bases, J shed 2 bases, and the junction held 6 bases outside the gene matches. The CDR3 is made up of 14 amino acids. CDR3 sequence: CASRQQGSNTEAFF. The CDR3 DNA reads TGTGCCAGCAGACAACAGGGGTCAAACACTGAAGCTTTCTTT.

V gene TRBV5-1 combines with J gene TRBJ1-3; no reliable D call. Trimming cost V 0 bases and J 1 base, with 11 bases left between them. CDR3 length equals 16 residues. In germline, CDR1 is SGHRS, CDR2 YFSETQ. The CDR3 DNA reads as TGCGCCAGCAGCTTGGCCCCTGGTAGATCTGGAAACACCATATATTTT. This codes for CASSLAPGRSGNTIYF.

The genes are TRBV7-2 and TRBJ1-2, with 7 nucleotides matching TRBD1. The germline CDR1 and CDR2 sequences are SGHTA and FQGNSA. The V and J ends lost 7 bases and 3 bases, in that order; junction bases with no gene match: 8. CDR3 length: 14 residues. The CDR3 here is CASTPGQAHYGYTF. Here the CDR3 DNA reads TGTGCCAGCACCCCCGGACAGGCACACTATGGCTACACCTTC.

The CDR3 is CASSERNEQYF. The CDR3 coding sequence is TGTGCCAGCAGTGAACGGAACGAGCAGTACTTC. This chain joins TRBV2 and TRBJ2-7; D is uncertain. Trimming shortened V by 2 bases and J by 5 bases, and 4 bases separated the two germline ends. Per germline, CDR1 SNHLY and CDR2 FYNNEI. This CDR3 region has 11 residues.

This chain uses TRBV11-3 with TRBJ2-3, with 8 nucleotides matching TRBD2. V lost 1 base, J lost 0 bases, and 3 bases stayed unmatched. Germline lookup yields CDR1 SGHNT and CDR2 YENEEA. This CDR3 comprises 16 residues. CDR3 protein: CASSLGPSGSTDTQYF. CDR3 nucleotides: TGTGCCAGCAGCTTAGGCCCTAGCGGGAGCACAGATACGCAGTATTTT.

This chain uses TRBV7-6 with TRBJ2-5, with D unclear. With 4 bases removed from V and 1 base from J, the gap between germline ends came to 4 bases. This CDR3 spans 12 amino acids. Germline assignment: CDR1 SGHVS and CDR2 FNYEAQ. The CDR3 nucleotides read TGTGCCAGCAGCTCCCTCCAAGAGACCCAGTACTTC. It yields the protein CASSSLQETQYF.

The chain combines TRBV5-1 with TRBJ2-5, with D possibly TRBD1 on 5 matching bases. Germline V gives CDR1 SGHRS, CDR2 YFSETQ. V was shortened by 0 bases and J by 0 bases, with 6 bases between the two germline ends. The CDR3 contains 14 residues. The CDR3 loop reads CASSLEGNQETQYF. CDR3 bases: TGCGCCAGCAGCTTGGAGGGGAACCAAGAGACCCAGTACTTC.

The V call is TRBV7-8, the J call TRBJ2-5; possible D gene TRBD2, 5 bases. Trimming pared 4 bases from V and 0 bases from J, leaving 15 bases between. Germline V gives CDR1 SGHVS, CDR2 FQNEAQ. The CDR3 loop spans 16 amino acids. The CDR3 DNA reads as TGTGCCAGCAGCTCCCAACTGGAGGAACACCAAGAGACCCAGTACTTC. Its protein is CASSSQLEEHQETQYF.

This sequence joins TRBV10-3 and TRBJ2-2; either TRBD1 or TRBD2 may supply D (6 bases each). Trimming cost V 9 bases and J 4 bases, with 18 bases left between them. The CDR3 sequence is 15 residues long. CDR1 and CDR2 (germline): ENHRY, SYGVKD. CDR3: CAMKLGGGPTGELFF. CDR3 DNA: TGTGCCATGAAACTAGGAGGGGGGCCCACCGGGGAGCTGTTTTTT.

The rearrangement uses TRBV6-4 and TRBJ2-3, with 13 bases identical to TRBD2. The germline CDR1 and CDR2 sequences are MRHNA and SNTAGT. CDR3 size: 15 residues. J gave up 6 bases and V 4 bases, and 4 bases lay outside the gene matches. In DNA form, the CDR3 reads TGTGCCAGCAGTGCACTAGCGGGGGGGCCGGATACGCAGTATTTT. Protein: CASSALAGGPDTQYF.

This clone was seen a single time. The chain uses TRBV6-5 and TRBJ2-3, with D perhaps matching TRBD1 or TRBD2 (6 bases each). The CDR3 contains 16 residues. V was trimmed by 2 bases and J by 0 bases, leaving 12 bases between them. Per germline, CDR1 MNHEY and CDR2 SVGAGI. Written as DNA, the CDR3 is TGTGCCAGCAGTTACAACGGAGGGGGAAGCACAGATACGCAGTATTTT. Translated: CASSYNGGGSTDTQYF.

The CDR3 sequence is CASSRTSGGPGDYYEQYF. For the CDR3, the DNA is TGTGCCAGCAGTCGGACTAGCGGGGGGCCAGGGGACTACTACGAGCAGTACTTC. The chain recombines TRBV6-6 with TRBJ2-7, with TRBD2 matching over 14 bases. Germline loops: CDR1 MNHNY, CDR2 SVGAGI (reference sequence). The CDR3 runs 18 residues. V shed 5 bases, J shed 3 bases, and the junction held 12 bases outside the gene matches.

The count of this clone is one. The chain combines TRBV28 with TRBJ1-5; maybe TRBD1 (6 bases). This CDR3 contains 17 residues. V lost 1 base and J lost 2, with 15 bases in between. Germline V lookup: CDR1 MDHEN, CDR2 SYDVKM. The CDR3: CASSLSLAGAGNQPQHF. In DNA form, the CDR3 reads TGTGCCAGCAGTTTATCCCTAGCAGGGGCAGGCAATCAGCCCCAGCATTTT.

This rearrangement joins TRBV28 to TRBJ2-1; TRBD2 is a possible D gene (6 bases). V was clipped by 6 bases and J by 6 bases, with 6 bases between them. This CDR3 spans 11 amino acids. Germline V CDR1 and CDR2: MDHEN, SYDVKM. CDR3 sequence reads: CASRGGNEQFF. As DNA, the CDR3 is TGTGCCAGCAGGGGGGGCAATGAGCAGTTCTTC.

This chain joins TRBV3-1 (or the pseudogene TRBV3-2) and TRBJ1-5; D unresolved. Deletions cut 3 bases from V and 0 bases from J, with 9 bases between. This CDR3 is 15 amino acids long. Germline V gives CDR1 LGHDT, CDR2 YNNKEL (reference sequence). CDR3 nucleotides: TGTGCCAGCAGCCAGGACCAGGATAGCAATCAGCCCCAGCATTTT. Protein: CASSQDQDSNQPQHF.

This clone was seen a single time. The chain uses TRBV18 and TRBJ2-1; D is possibly TRBD1 (6 bases). Trimming left V 1 base short and J 13 bases short, with 11 bases between. Germline loops: CDR1 KGHSH, CDR2 LQKENI. The CDR3 is 12 amino acids. CDR3 coding DNA: TGTGCCAGCTCACCACGTGAACAGGGCCAGTTCTTC. It encodes CASSPREQGQFF.

The rearrangement joins TRBV5-1 to TRBJ2-5; D unresolved. The CDR3 loop spans 13 amino acids. V lost 7 bases, J lost 2 bases, and 12 bases lay in between. From germline, CDR1 is SGHRS and CDR2 YFSETQ. CDR3 residues: CASSTFLQETQYF. CDR3 bases: TGCGCCAGCTCCACCTTCCTACAAGAGACCCAGTACTTC.

CDR3 residues: CASSRGSGNIQYF. The CDR3 DNA is TGTGCCAGTAGTAGGGGTTCAGGCAACATTCAGTACTTC. The chain combines TRBV19 with TRBJ2-4; D unresolved. Germline assignment: CDR1 LNHDA and CDR2 SQIVND (reference sequence). This CDR3 is 13 amino acids long. With 4 bases removed from V and 7 bases from J, the gap between germline ends came to 11 bases.

This chain links TRBV5-1 with TRBJ2-7; 8 nucleotides align to TRBD1. This CDR3 has 14 residues. The V gene's germline CDR1 is SGHRS and CDR2 YFSETQ. Trimming removed 4 bases from V and 4 bases from J; junction bases left unmatched: 7. The CDR3 nucleotides read TGCGCCAGCAGCCTCGGACAGGGTAGGTACGAGCAGTACTTC. This translates into CASSLGQGRYEQYF.